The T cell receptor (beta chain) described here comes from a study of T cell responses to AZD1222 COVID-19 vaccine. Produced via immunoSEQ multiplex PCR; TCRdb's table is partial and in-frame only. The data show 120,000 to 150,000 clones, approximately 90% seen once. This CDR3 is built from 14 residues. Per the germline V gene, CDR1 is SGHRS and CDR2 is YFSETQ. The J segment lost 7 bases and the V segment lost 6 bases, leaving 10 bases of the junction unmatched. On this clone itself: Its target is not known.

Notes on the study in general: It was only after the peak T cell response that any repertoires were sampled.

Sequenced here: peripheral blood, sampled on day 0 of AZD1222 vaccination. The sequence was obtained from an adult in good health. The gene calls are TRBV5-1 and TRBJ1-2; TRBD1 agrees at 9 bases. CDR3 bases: TGCGCCAGCAAAATGGACAGGGGCTTTTCTGGCTACACCTTC. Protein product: CASKMDRGFSGYTF.